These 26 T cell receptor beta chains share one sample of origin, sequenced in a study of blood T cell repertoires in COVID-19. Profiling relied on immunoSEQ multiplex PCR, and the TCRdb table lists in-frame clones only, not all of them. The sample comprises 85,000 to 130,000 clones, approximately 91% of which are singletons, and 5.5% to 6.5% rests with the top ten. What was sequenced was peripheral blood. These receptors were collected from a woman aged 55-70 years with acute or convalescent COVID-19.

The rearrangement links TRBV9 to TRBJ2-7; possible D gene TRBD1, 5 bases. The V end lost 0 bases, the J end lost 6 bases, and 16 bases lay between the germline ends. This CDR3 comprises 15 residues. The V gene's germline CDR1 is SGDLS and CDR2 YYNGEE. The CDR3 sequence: CASSVDGRVPGEQYF. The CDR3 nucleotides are TGTGCCAGCAGCGTAGATGGCAGGGTACCGGGCGAGCAGTACTTC.

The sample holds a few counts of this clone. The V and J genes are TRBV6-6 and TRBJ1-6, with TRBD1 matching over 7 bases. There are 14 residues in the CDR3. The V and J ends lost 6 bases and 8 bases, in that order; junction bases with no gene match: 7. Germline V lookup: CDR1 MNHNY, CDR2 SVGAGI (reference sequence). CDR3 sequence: CASRLTGDYSPLHF. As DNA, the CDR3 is TGTGCCAGCAGACTAACAGGGGATTATTCACCCCTCCACTTT.

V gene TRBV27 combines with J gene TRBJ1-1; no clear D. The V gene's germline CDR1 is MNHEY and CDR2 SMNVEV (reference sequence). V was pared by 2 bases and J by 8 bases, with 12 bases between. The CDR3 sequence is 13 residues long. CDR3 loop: CASSLKGGYEAFF. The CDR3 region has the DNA TGTGCCAGCAGTTTAAAGGGCGGGTACGAAGCTTTCTTT.

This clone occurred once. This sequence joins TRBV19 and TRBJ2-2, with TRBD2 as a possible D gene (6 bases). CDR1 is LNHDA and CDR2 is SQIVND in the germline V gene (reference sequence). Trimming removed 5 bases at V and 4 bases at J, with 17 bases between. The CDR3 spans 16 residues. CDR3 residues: CASSRRPGGLTGELFF. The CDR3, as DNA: TGTGCCAGTAGTCGCCGCCCCGGGGGTCTCACCGGGGAGCTGTTTTTT.

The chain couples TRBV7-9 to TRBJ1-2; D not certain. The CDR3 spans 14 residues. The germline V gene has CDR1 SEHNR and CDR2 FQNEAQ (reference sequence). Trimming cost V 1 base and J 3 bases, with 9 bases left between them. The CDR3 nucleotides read TGTGCCAGCAGCTTAGTGGGCATTGACTATGGCTACACCTTC. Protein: CASSLVGIDYGYTF.

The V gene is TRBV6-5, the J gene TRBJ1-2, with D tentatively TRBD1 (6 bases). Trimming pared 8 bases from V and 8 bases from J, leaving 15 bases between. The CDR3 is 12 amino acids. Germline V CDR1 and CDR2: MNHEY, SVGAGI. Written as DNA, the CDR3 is TGTGCCAGCGGGGAGGGGGTGCGGGGCTACACCTTC. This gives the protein CASGEGVRGYTF.

CDR3 protein: CASRPSRDSNTEAFF. CDR3 coding DNA: TGTGCCAGCAGACCCAGCCGGGACAGTAACACTGAAGCTTTCTTT. The chain has TRBV7-9 and TRBJ1-1; the match to TRBD1 covers 7 bases. This CDR3 contains 15 residues. V shed 6 bases, J shed 2 bases, and the junction held 9 bases outside the gene matches. In germline, CDR1 is SEHNR, CDR2 FQNEAQ (reference sequence).

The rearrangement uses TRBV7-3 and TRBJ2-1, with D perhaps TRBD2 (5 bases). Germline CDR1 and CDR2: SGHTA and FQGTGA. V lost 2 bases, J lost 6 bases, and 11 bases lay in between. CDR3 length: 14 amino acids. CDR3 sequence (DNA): TGTGCCAGCAGCTTAGCGGGCGGAGTCAATGAGCAGTTCTTC. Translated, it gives CASSLAGGVNEQFF.

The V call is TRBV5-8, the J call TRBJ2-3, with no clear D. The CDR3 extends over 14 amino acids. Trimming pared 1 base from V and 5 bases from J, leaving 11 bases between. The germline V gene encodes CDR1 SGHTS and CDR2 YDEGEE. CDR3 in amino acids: CASSLLGRGDTQYF. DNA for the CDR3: TGTGCCAGCAGCTTGTTAGGCAGAGGAGATACGCAGTATTTT.

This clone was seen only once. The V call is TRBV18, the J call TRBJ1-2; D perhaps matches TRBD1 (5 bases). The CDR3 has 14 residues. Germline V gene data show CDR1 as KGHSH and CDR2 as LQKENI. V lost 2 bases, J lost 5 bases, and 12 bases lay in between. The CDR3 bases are TGTGCCAGCTCACCAGGGGGACTCGTATATGGCTACACCTTC. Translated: CASSPGGLVYGYTF. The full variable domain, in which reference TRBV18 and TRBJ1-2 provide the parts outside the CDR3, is NAGVMQNPRHLVRRRGQEARLRCSPMKGHSHVYWYRQLPEEGLKFMVYLQKENIIDESGMPKERFSAEFPKEGPSILRIQQVVRGDSAAYFCASSPGGLVYGYTFGSGTRLTVV.

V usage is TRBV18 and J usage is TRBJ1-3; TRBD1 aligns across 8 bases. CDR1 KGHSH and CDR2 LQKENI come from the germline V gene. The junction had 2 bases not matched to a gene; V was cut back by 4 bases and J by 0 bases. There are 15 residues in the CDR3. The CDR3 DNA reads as TGTGCCAGCTCACTGGGACAGGACTCTGGAAACACCATATATTTT. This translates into CASSLGQDSGNTIYF.

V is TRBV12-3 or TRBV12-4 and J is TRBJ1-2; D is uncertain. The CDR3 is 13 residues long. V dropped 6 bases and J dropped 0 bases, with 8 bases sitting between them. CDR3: CASSATANYGYTF. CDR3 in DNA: TGTGCCAGCAGCGCCACAGCTAACTATGGCTACACCTTC.

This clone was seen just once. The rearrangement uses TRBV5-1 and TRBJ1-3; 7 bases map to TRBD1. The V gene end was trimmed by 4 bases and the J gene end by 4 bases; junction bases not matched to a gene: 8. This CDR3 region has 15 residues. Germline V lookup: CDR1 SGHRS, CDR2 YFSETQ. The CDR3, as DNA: TGCGCCAGCAGCGCGGACAGGTCGAAAGGAAACACCATATATTTT. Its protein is CASSADRSKGNTIYF.

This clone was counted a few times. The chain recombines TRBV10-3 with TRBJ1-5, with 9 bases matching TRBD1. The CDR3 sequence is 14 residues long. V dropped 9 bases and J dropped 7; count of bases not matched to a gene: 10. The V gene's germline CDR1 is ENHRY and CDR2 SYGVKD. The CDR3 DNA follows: TGTGCCATAAGGACAGGGGATTTGGGGCAGCCCCAGCATTTT. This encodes CAIRTGDLGQPQHF.

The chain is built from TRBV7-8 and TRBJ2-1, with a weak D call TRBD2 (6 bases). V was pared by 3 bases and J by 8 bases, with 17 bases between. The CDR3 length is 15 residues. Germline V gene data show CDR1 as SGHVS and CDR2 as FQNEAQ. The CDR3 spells CASSFREISIDEQFF. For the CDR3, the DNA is TGTGCCAGCAGCTTTCGGGAGATCTCGATCGATGAGCAGTTCTTC.

CDR3 DNA sequence: TGTGCCACCAGTGATCCCCGACGGGCAGGGCAAGAGACCCAGTACTTC. Encoded protein: CATSDPRRAGQETQYF. The V and J genes are TRBV24-1 and TRBJ2-5; the D gene is possibly TRBD1 (5 bases). This CDR3 is 16 amino acids long. V was cut by 3 bases and J by 2 bases, with 15 bases left in between. Germline V gene sequence: CDR1 KGHDR, CDR2 SFDVKD.

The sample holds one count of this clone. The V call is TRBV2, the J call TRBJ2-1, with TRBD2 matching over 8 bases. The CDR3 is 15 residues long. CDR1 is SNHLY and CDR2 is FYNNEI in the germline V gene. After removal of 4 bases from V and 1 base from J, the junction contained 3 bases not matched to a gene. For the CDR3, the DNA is TGTGCCAGCAGTGGCTCGGGAGGGTCCTACAATGAGCAGTTCTTC. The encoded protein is CASSGSGGSYNEQFF.

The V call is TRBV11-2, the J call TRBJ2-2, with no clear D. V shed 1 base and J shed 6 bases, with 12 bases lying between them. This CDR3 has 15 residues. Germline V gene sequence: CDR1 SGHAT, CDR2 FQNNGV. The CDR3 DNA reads TGTGCCAGCAGCTTAGGTCGGAGAACTTCCGGGGAGCTGTTTTTT. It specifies CASSLGRRTSGELFF.

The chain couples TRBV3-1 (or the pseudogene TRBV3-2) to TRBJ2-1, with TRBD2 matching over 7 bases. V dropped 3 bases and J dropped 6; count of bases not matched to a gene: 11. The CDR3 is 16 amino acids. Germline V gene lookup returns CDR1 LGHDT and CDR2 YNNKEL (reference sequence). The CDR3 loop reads CASSQRGGGSPNEQFF. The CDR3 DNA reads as TGTGCCAGCAGCCAGAGGGGCGGCGGGAGCCCCAATGAGCAGTTCTTC.

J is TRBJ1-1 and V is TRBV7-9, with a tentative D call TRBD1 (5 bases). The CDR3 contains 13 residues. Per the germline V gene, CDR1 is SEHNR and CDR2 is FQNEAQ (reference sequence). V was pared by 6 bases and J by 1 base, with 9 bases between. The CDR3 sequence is CASRRRENTEAFF. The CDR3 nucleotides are TGTGCCAGCAGGCGCAGGGAGAACACTGAAGCTTTCTTT.

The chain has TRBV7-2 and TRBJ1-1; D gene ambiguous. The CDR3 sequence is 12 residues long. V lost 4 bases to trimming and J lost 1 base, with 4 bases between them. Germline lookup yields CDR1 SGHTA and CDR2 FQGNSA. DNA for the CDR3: TGTGCCAGCAGCTACAGGAACACTGAAGCTTTCTTT. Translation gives CASSYRNTEAFF.

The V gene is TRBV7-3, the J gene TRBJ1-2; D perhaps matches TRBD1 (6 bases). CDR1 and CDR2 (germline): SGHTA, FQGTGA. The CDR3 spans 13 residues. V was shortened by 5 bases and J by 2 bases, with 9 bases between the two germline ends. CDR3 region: CASSQDSNYGYTF. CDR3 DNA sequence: TGTGCCAGCAGCCAGGACAGCAACTATGGCTACACCTTC.

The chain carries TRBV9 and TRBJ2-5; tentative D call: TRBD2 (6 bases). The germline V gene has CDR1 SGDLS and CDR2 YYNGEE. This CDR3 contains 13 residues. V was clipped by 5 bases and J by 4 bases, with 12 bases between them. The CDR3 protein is CASSVGSRETQYF. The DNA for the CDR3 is TGTGCCAGCAGTGTCGGGAGTCGAGAGACCCAGTACTTC.

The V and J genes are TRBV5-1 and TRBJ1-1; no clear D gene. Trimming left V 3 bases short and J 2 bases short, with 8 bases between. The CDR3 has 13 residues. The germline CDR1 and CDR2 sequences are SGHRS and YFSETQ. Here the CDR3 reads CASSYLSNTEAFF. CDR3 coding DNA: TGCGCCAGCAGCTATTTAAGCAACACTGAAGCTTTCTTT.

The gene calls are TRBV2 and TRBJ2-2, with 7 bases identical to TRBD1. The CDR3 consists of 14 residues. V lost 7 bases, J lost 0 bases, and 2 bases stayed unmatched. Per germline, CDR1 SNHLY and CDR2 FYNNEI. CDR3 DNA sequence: TGTGCCAGCAACGACAGGGCGAACACCGGGGAGCTGTTTTTT. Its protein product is CASNDRANTGELFF.

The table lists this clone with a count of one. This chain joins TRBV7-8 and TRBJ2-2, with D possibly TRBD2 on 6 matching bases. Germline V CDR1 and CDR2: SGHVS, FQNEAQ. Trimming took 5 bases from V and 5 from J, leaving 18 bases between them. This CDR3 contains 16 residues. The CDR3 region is CASSPLAVEGTGELFF. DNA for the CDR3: TGTGCCAGCAGCCCATTAGCGGTGGAGGGGACCGGGGAGCTGTTTTTT.